Listed below are T cell receptor beta chains from one sample, sequenced in a study of T cell repertoires in aging, cancer and after chemotherapy. One entry per CDR3 protein results from TCRdb running MiXCR on the multiplex PCR reads. The data contain 7,000 to 9,500 distinct CDR3 sequences, 33% of them singletons. Sequenced: blood. Receptors originate from a human donor in good health. The donor label of this sample is uncertain. Each CDR3 is given with its conserved first and last residue. The order of the fields is clone size, D gene, V gene, J gene, CDR3 DNA, CDR3 protein. D genes are given only for firm matches. Expanded clones get a size class; other rows say once, few or many, or leave the size out.

clone_size: NA; d_call: NA; v_call: TRBV12-3/TRBV12-4; j_call: TRBJ2-3; cdr3_nt: TGTGCCAGCAGGGCCAACCAGGGGACTCCCCTTTCAGATACGCAGTATTTT; cdr3_aa: CASRANQGTPLSDTQYF
clone_size: few; d_call: TRBD2; v_call: TRBV12-3/TRBV12-4; j_call: TRBJ2-7; cdr3_nt: TGTGCCAGCAGTGATAGCGGGAGCTCCTACGAGCAGTACTTC; cdr3_aa: CASSDSGSSYEQYF
clone_size: NA; d_call: NA; v_call: TRBV19; j_call: TRBJ2-4; cdr3_nt: TGTGCCAGTAGTCAAATAGTCGCAACTTCAAACATTCAGTACTTC; cdr3_aa: CASSQIVATSNIQYF
clone_size: medium-sized; d_call: NA; v_call: TRBV6-1; j_call: TRBJ2-6; cdr3_nt: TGTGCCAGCGTGAAGTACCACTCTGGGGCCAACGTCCTGACTTTC; cdr3_aa: CASVKYHSGANVLTF
clone_size: medium-sized; d_call: TRBD2; v_call: TRBV29-1; j_call: TRBJ2-1; cdr3_nt: TGCAGCGTTGGGCTAATAGCGGGGGGCAATGAGCAGTTCTTC; cdr3_aa: CSVGLIAGGNEQFF
clone_size: few; d_call: TRBD2; v_call: TRBV7-9; j_call: TRBJ2-3; cdr3_nt: TGTGCCAGCAGCTCCGGGACTAGCGGGCCGCGCCCCAGGGGCACAGATACGCAGTATTTT; cdr3_aa: CASSSGTSGPRPRGTDTQYF
clone_size: few; d_call: NA; v_call: TRBV5-5; j_call: TRBJ2-7; cdr3_nt: TGTGCCAGCGCGTCGGGACCGGGTTCCTACGAGCAGTACTTC; cdr3_aa: CASASGPGSYEQYF
clone_size: medium-sized; d_call: TRBD1; v_call: TRBV19; j_call: TRBJ2-1; cdr3_nt: TGTGCCAGTAAAATCAGGGGGAGCGATGAGCAGTTCTTC; cdr3_aa: CASKIRGSDEQFF
clone_size: NA; d_call: NA; v_call: TRBV6-5; j_call: TRBJ2-7; cdr3_nt: TGTGCCAACAGTTACGGATCGGTGGGGCCCTACGAGCAGTACTTC; cdr3_aa: CANSYGSVGPYEQYF
clone_size: few; d_call: NA; v_call: TRBV18; j_call: TRBJ2-7; cdr3_nt: TGTGCCAGCTCACCAGTGGGTATGGAGCAGTACTTC; cdr3_aa: CASSPVGMEQYF
clone_size: NA; d_call: NA; v_call: TRBV7-6; j_call: TRBJ2-7; cdr3_nt: TGTGCCAGCAGCTTAGTGGGGGGGCCTTCCTACGAGCAGTACTTC; cdr3_aa: CASSLVGGPSYEQYF
clone_size: medium-sized; d_call: TRBD1; v_call: TRBV18; j_call: TRBJ2-3; cdr3_nt: TGTGCCAGCTCACCCCTCCTAGACAGGGCGACAGATACGCAGTATTTT; cdr3_aa: CASSPLLDRATDTQYF
clone_size: few; d_call: TRBD1; v_call: TRBV5-1; j_call: TRBJ2-7; cdr3_nt: TGCGCCAGCAGCGTTTGGACAGGGCCCTCCTACGAGCAGTACTTC; cdr3_aa: CASSVWTGPSYEQYF
clone_size: NA; d_call: NA; v_call: TRBV6-5; j_call: TRBJ2-1; cdr3_nt: TGTGCCATCAGTGGACCCAGGGAATCTAATGAGCAGTTCTTC; cdr3_aa: CAISGPRESNEQFF
clone_size: few; d_call: TRBD1; v_call: TRBV6-2/TRBV6-3; j_call: TRBJ2-7; cdr3_nt: TGTGCCAGCAGATTTGGACAGGCAAACTCTTACGAGCAGTACTTC; cdr3_aa: CASRFGQANSYEQYF
clone_size: few; d_call: TRBD2; v_call: TRBV5-1; j_call: TRBJ2-1; cdr3_nt: TGCGCCAGCACACTAGCGGGGGGGCCTATGCAAGGATACAATGAGCAGTTCTTC; cdr3_aa: CASTLAGGPMQGYNEQFF
clone_size: NA; d_call: NA; v_call: TRBV12-3/TRBV12-4; j_call: TRBJ1-6; cdr3_nt: TGTGCCAGCAGTTTAAGGCCACAAAATTCACCCCTCCACTTT; cdr3_aa: CASSLRPQNSPLHF
clone_size: few; d_call: TRBD1; v_call: TRBV7-2; j_call: TRBJ1-2; cdr3_nt: TGTGCCAGCAGCTGGAAGACAGGGAGCGGCTACACCTTC; cdr3_aa: CASSWKTGSGYTF
clone_size: NA; d_call: TRBD1; v_call: TRBV27; j_call: TRBJ2-7; cdr3_nt: TGTGCCAGCAGTCCCCGACAGGGTTCGCTAGAGCAGTACTTC; cdr3_aa: CASSPRQGSLEQYF
clone_size: NA; d_call: TRBD1; v_call: TRBV6-6; j_call: TRBJ1-2; cdr3_nt: TGTGCCAGCAGGACAGGGGGCGATTGGTCTGGCTACACCTTC; cdr3_aa: CASRTGGDWSGYTF
clone_size: few; d_call: NA; v_call: TRBV6-4; j_call: TRBJ2-3; cdr3_nt: TGTGCCAGCAGTGAGTTCCCCTCTAGCACAGATACGCAGTATTTT; cdr3_aa: CASSEFPSSTDTQYF
clone_size: NA; d_call: TRBD1; v_call: TRBV7-9; j_call: TRBJ1-1; cdr3_nt: TGTGCCAGCAGCCTACCCGGACAGGTCAGGGGTTGGACTGAAGCTTTCTTT; cdr3_aa: CASSLPGQVRGWTEAFF
clone_size: NA; d_call: NA; v_call: TRBV5-6; j_call: TRBJ1-2; cdr3_nt: TGTGCCAGCAGCCCGGGTGGGGGAAGCCAGATAACTGGCTACACCTTC; cdr3_aa: CASSPGGGSQITGYTF
clone_size: few; d_call: NA; v_call: TRBV5-4; j_call: TRBJ2-5; cdr3_nt: TGTGCCAGCAGCCCGGGACAAACTACCCCAGAGACCCAGTACTTC; cdr3_aa: CASSPGQTTPETQYF
clone_size: medium-sized; d_call: TRBD2; v_call: TRBV5-4; j_call: TRBJ2-5; cdr3_nt: TGTGCCAGCAGAACTAGCGGGGGTCTGGAGACCCAGTACTTC; cdr3_aa: CASRTSGGLETQYF
clone_size: NA; d_call: TRBD2; v_call: TRBV30; j_call: TRBJ2-1; cdr3_nt: TGTGCCTGGAGTCTGGGGGCTAGCGGGGGGGTAAATGAGCAGTTCTTC; cdr3_aa: CAWSLGASGGVNEQFF
clone_size: few; d_call: NA; v_call: TRBV6-5; j_call: TRBJ2-1; cdr3_nt: TGTGCCAGCAGTCCGCTAGAGGGGATACCGAACAATGAGCAGTTCTTC; cdr3_aa: CASSPLEGIPNNEQFF
clone_size: medium-sized; d_call: NA; v_call: TRBV15; j_call: TRBJ2-2; cdr3_nt: TGTGCCACCAGCAGAGGGGATAGGGGAACCGGCGGGGAGCTGTTTTTT; cdr3_aa: CATSRGDRGTGGELFF
clone_size: once; d_call: NA; v_call: TRBV7-9; j_call: TRBJ1-1; cdr3_nt: TGTGCCAGCAGCTTGATAACAGGAGAAAGGACTGAAGCTTTCTTT; cdr3_aa: CASSLITGERTEAFF
clone_size: NA; d_call: TRBD1; v_call: TRBV20-1; j_call: TRBJ1-1; cdr3_nt: TGCAGTGCCGAAGCCCTCCCGACAGGGGGCTTTGAAGCTTTCTTT; cdr3_aa: CSAEALPTGGFEAFF
clone_size: few; d_call: TRBD2; v_call: TRBV6-2/TRBV6-3; j_call: TRBJ2-4; cdr3_nt: TGTGCCAGCAGTGAAGGGACTACGAGAAACATTCAGTACTTC; cdr3_aa: CASSEGTTRNIQYF
clone_size: NA; d_call: TRBD1; v_call: TRBV27; j_call: TRBJ2-7; cdr3_nt: TGTGCCAGCAGTTTAAGGGTGGGACAGGCGAGCTTCTACGAGCAGTACTTC; cdr3_aa: CASSLRVGQASFYEQYF
clone_size: NA; d_call: NA; v_call: TRBV15; j_call: TRBJ1-1; cdr3_nt: TGTGCCACCAGCAGGGACCGAACCATGAACACTGAAGCTTTCTTT; cdr3_aa: CATSRDRTMNTEAFF
clone_size: NA; d_call: NA; v_call: TRBV5-1; j_call: TRBJ2-5; cdr3_nt: TGCGCCAGCAGCTTGGTTGGGTCCCAAGAGACCCAGTACTTC; cdr3_aa: CASSLVGSQETQYF
clone_size: few; d_call: TRBD1; v_call: TRBV5-1; j_call: TRBJ2-1; cdr3_nt: TGCGCCAGCAGGCCCACTCTAACAGGGGGCAATGAGCAGTTCTTC; cdr3_aa: CASRPTLTGGNEQFF
clone_size: NA; d_call: TRBD1; v_call: TRBV5-1; j_call: TRBJ1-2; cdr3_nt: TGTGCCAGCAGCTTGGCCGGGACAGGGTTCAACTATGGCTACACCTTC; cdr3_aa: CASSLAGTGFNYGYTF
clone_size: few; d_call: TRBD1; v_call: TRBV13; j_call: TRBJ1-2; cdr3_nt: TGTGCCAGCAGCGGGGGACAGGGGAGGGATGGCTACACCTTC; cdr3_aa: CASSGGQGRDGYTF
clone_size: NA; d_call: NA; v_call: TRBV12-3/TRBV12-4; j_call: TRBJ2-7; cdr3_nt: TGTGCCAGCAGTCCCCAAAGAGGGGCGCGTTACGAGCAGTACTTC; cdr3_aa: CASSPQRGARYEQYF
clone_size: few; d_call: TRBD2; v_call: TRBV7-6; j_call: TRBJ2-1; cdr3_nt: TGTGCCAGCAGCCTTAGAAGCGGGGGGGCCTTGAATGAGCAGTTCTTC; cdr3_aa: CASSLRSGGALNEQFF
clone_size: once; d_call: NA; v_call: TRBV10-3; j_call: TRBJ2-7; cdr3_nt: TGTGCCATCAGGGAGGGCGCAGGGTCTTACGAGCAGTACTTC; cdr3_aa: CAIREGAGSYEQYF
clone_size: few; d_call: TRBD1; v_call: TRBV6-1; j_call: TRBJ1-2; cdr3_nt: TGTGCCAGCTCCCTTGGGGGACAGGTCTATGGCTACACCTTC; cdr3_aa: CASSLGGQVYGYTF
clone_size: NA; d_call: NA; v_call: TRBV5-1; j_call: TRBJ2-7; cdr3_nt: TGCGCCAGCAGCCCCGGACAGTTTTCGGGGGAGCAGTACTTC; cdr3_aa: CASSPGQFSGEQYF
clone_size: NA; d_call: TRBD1; v_call: TRBV20-1; j_call: TRBJ2-5; cdr3_nt: TGCAGTGCTAGAGATCCTCGGACAGGGGGCGGCGAGACCCAGTACTTC; cdr3_aa: CSARDPRTGGGETQYF
clone_size: NA; d_call: NA; v_call: TRBV15; j_call: TRBJ1-6; cdr3_nt: TGTGCCACCAGCGAGGGGGGGAGGACCTCAAATTCACCCCTCCACTTT; cdr3_aa: CATSEGGRTSNSPLHF
clone_size: few; d_call: NA; v_call: TRBV20-1; j_call: TRBJ1-4; cdr3_nt: TGCAGTGCTAGAGATACAGGGAGTCAGGAAAAACTGTTTTTT; cdr3_aa: CSARDTGSQEKLFF
clone_size: NA; d_call: TRBD1; v_call: TRBV6-2/TRBV6-3; j_call: TRBJ1-2; cdr3_nt: TGTGCCAGCAGTTCCTCCGGGACAGAGGGTAATGGCTACACCTTC; cdr3_aa: CASSSSGTEGNGYTF
clone_size: NA; d_call: TRBD1; v_call: TRBV5-4; j_call: TRBJ2-1; cdr3_nt: TGTGCCAGCAGCCCTCCGGGACAGGGCGACAATGAGCAGTTCTTC; cdr3_aa: CASSPPGQGDNEQFF